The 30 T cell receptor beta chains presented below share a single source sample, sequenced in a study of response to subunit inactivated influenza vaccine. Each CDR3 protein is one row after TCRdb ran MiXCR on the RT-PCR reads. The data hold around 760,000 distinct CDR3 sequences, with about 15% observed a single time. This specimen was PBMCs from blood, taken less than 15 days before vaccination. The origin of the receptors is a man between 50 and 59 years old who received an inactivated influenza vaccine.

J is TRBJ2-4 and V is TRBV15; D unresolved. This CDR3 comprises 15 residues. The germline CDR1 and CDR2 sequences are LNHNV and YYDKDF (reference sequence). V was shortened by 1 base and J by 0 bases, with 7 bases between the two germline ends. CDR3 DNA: TGTGCCACCAGCAGAGCAGGCGTAGCCAAAAACATTCAGTACTTC. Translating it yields CATSRAGVAKNIQYF.

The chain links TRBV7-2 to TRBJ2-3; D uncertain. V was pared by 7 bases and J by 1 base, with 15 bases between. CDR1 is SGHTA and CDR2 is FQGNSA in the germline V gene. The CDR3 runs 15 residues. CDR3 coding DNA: TGTGCCAGCACCCAGAGGCTAGGGCGCACAGATACGCAGTATTTT. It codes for CASTQRLGRTDTQYF.

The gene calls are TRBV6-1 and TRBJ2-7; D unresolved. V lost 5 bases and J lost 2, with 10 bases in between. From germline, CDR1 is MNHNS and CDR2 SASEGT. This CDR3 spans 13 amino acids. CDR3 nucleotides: TGTGCCAGCAGTACCCGGATCCCCTACGAGCAGTACTTC. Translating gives CASSTRIPYEQYF.

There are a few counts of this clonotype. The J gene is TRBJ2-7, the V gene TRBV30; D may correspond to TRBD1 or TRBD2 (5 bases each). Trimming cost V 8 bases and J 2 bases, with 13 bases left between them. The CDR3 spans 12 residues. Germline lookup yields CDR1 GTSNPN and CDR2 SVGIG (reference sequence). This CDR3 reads CASRGTTYEQYF. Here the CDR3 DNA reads TGTGCCAGCCGGGGCACCACCTACGAGCAGTACTTC.

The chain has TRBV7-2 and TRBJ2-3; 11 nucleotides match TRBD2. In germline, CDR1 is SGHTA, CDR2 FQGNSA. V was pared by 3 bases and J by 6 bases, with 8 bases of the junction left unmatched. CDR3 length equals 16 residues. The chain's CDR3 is CASSFSGLAGGDTQYF. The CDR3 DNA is TGTGCCAGCAGCTTTAGCGGGCTAGCGGGAGGTGATACGCAGTATTTT. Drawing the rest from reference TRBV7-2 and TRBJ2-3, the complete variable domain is GAGVSQSPSNKVTEKGKDVELRCDPISGHTALYWYRQSLGQGLEFLIYFQGNSAPDKSGLPSDRFSAERTGGSVSTLTIQRTQQEDSAVYLCASSFSGLAGGDTQYFGPGTRLTVL.

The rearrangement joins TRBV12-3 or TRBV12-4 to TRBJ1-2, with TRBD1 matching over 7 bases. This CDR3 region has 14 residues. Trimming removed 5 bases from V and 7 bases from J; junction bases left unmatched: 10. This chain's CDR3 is CASSPRQGGGGYTF. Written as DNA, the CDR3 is TGTGCCAGCAGTCCCCGCCAGGGGGGAGGTGGCTACACCTTC.

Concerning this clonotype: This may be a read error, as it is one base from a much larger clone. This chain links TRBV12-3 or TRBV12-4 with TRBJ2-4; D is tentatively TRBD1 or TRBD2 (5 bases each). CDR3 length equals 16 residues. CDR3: CASGLGPLLAKNIQYF. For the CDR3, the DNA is TGTGCCAGCGGTTTGGGACCGCTATTAGCCAAAAACATTCAGTACTTC.

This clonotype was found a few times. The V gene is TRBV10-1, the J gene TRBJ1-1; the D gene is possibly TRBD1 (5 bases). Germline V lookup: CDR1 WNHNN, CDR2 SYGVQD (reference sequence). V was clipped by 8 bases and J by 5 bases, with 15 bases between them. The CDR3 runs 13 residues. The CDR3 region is CASQSAGGTEAFF. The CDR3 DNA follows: TGCGCCAGCCAGTCGGCGGGGGGTACTGAAGCTTTCTTT.

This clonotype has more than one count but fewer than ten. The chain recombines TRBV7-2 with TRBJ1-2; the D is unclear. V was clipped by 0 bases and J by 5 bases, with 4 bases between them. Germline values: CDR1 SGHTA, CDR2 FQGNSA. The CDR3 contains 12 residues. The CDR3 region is CASSLAAYGYTF. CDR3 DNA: TGTGCCAGCAGCTTAGCGGCATATGGCTACACCTTC.

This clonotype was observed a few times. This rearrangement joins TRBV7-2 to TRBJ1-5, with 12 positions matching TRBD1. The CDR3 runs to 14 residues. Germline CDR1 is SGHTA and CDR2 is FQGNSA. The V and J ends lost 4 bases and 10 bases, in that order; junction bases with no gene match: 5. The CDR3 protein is CASSSGTGGFPQHF. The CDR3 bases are TGTGCCAGCAGCTCAGGGACAGGGGGCTTTCCCCAGCATTTT.

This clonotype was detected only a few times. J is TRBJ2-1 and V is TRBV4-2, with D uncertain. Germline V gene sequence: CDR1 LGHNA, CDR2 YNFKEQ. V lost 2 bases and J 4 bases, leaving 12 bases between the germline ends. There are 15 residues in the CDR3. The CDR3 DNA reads TGTGCCAGCAGCCAAATACTTAGTTCATACAATGAGCAGTTCTTC. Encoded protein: CASSQILSSYNEQFF.

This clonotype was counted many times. Written as DNA, the CDR3 is TGCAGTGCGTCTTCATCATACAATGAGCAGTTCTTC. Encoded protein: CSASSSYNEQFF. The chain uses TRBV20-1 and TRBJ2-1; D ambiguous. V was cut by 6 bases and J by 4 bases, with 10 bases left in between. Per germline, CDR1 DFQATT and CDR2 SNEGSKA (reference sequence). The CDR3 is made up of 12 amino acids.

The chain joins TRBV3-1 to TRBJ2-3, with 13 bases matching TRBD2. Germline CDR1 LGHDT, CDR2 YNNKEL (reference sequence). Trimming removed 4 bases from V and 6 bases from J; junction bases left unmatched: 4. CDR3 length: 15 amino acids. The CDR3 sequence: CASSPLAGGKDTQYF. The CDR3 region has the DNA TGTGCCAGCAGCCCACTAGCGGGGGGGAAGGATACGCAGTATTTT.

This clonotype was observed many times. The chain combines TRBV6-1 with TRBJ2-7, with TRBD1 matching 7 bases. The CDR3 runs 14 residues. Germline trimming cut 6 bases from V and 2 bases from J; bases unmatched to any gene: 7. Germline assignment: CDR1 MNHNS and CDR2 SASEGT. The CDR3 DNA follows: TGTGCCAGCAGCGAAACGGGACAGACCTACGAGCAGTACTTC. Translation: CASSETGQTYEQYF.

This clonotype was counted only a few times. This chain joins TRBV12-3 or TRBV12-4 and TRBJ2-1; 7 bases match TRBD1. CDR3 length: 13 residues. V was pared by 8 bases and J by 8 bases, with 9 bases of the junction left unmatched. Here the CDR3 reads CASQTGTFDEQFF. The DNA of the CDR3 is TGTGCCAGCCAGACAGGGACCTTCGATGAGCAGTTCTTC.

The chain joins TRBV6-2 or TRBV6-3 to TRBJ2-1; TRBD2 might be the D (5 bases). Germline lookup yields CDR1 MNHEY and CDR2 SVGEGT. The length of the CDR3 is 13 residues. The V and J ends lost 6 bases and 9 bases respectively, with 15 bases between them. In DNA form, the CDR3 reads TGTGCCAGCAGGCCTGAGCTAGCCGTTGAGCAGTTCTTC. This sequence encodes CASRPELAVEQFF.

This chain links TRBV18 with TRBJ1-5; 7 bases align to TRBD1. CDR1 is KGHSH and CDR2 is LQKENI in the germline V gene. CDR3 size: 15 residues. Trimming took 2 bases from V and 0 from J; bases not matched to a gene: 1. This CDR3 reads CASSPDRVSNQPQHF. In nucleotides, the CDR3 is TGTGCCAGCTCACCAGACAGGGTTAGCAATCAGCCCCAGCATTTT.

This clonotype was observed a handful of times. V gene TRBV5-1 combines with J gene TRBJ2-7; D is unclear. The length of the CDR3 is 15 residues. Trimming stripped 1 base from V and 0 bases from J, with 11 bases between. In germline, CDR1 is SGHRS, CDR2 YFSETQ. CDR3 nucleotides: TGCGCCAGCAGCTTGTTGACGGCCAGCTCCTACGAGCAGTACTTC. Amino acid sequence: CASSLLTASSYEQYF.

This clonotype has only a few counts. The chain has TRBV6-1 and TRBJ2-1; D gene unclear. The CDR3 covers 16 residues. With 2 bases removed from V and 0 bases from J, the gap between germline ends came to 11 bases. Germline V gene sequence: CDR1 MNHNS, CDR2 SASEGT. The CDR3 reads CASSELSRSSYNEQFF. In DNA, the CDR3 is TGTGCCAGCAGTGAACTCTCCCGGTCCTCCTACAATGAGCAGTTCTTC.

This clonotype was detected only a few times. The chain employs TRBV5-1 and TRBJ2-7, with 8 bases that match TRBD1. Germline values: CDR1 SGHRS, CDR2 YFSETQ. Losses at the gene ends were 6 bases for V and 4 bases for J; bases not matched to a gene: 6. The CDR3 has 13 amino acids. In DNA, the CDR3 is TGCGCCAGCAAACGGGACAGGCAGTACGAGCAGTACTTC. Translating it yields CASKRDRQYEQYF.

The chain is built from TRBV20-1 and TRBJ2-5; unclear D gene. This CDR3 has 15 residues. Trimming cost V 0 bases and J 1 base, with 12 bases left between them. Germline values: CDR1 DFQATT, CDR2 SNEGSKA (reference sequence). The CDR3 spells CSARDYLPSQETQYF. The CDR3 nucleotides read TGCAGTGCTAGAGATTACCTCCCCTCCCAAGAGACCCAGTACTTC.

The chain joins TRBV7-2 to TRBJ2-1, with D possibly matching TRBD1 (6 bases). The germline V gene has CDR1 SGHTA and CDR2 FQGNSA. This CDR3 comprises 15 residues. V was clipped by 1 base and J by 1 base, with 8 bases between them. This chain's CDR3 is CASSLDRVSYNEQFF. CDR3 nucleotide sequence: TGTGCCAGCAGCTTAGACAGGGTATCCTACAATGAGCAGTTCTTC.

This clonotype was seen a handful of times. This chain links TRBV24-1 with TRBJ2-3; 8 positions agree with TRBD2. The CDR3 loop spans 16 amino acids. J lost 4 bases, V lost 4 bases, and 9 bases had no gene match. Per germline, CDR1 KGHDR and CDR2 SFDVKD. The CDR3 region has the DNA TGTGCCACCAGTGACTCAAGCGGGAGATTCGCAGATACGCAGTATTTT. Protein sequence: CATSDSSGRFADTQYF.

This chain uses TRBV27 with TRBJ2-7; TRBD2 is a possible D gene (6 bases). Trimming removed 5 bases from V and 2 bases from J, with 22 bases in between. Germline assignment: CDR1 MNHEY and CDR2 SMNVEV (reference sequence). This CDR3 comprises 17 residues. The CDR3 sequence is CASSPATHSGIPYEQYF. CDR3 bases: TGTGCCAGCAGTCCTGCCACCCATAGCGGTATCCCCTACGAGCAGTACTTC.

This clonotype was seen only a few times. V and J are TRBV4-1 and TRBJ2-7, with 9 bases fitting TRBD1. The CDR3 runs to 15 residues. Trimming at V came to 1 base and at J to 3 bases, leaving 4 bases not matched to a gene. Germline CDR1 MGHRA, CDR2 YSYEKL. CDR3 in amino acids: CASSQVGQGHYEQYF. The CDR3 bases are TGCGCCAGCAGCCAAGTGGGACAGGGTCACTACGAGCAGTACTTC.

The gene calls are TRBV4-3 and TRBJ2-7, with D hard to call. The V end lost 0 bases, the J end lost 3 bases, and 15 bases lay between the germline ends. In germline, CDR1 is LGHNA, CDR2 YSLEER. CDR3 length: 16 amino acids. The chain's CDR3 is CASSQDSPRDGYEQYF. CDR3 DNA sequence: TGCGCCAGCAGCCAAGATTCCCCTAGAGATGGCTACGAGCAGTACTTC.

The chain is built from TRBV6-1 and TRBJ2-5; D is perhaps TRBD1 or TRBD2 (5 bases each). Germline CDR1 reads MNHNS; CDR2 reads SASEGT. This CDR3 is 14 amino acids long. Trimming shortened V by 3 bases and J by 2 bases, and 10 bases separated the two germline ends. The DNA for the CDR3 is TGTGCCAGCAGTGACTGGGGGATACAAGAGACCCAGTACTTC. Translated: CASSDWGIQETQYF.

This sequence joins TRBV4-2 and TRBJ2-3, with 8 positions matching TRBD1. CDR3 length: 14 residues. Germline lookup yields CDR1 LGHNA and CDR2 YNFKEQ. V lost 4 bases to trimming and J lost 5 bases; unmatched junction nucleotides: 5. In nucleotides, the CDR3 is TGTGCCAGCAGCCCGACAGGGGAGCAAGATACGCAGTATTTT. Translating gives CASSPTGEQDTQYF.

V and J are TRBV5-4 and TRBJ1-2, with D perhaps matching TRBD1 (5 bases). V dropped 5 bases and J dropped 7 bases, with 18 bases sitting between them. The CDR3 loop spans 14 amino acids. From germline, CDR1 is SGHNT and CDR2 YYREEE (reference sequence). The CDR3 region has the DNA TGTGCCAGCAGTATTATCGGGACTGTGCGTGGCTACACCTTC. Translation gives CASSIIGTVRGYTF.

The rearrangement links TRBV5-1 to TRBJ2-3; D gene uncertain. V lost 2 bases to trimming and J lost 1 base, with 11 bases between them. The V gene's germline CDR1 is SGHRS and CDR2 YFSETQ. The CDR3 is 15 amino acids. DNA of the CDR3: TGCGCCAGCAGCTTTGCAGATACGGGCACAGATACGCAGTATTTT. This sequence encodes CASSFADTGTDTQYF.